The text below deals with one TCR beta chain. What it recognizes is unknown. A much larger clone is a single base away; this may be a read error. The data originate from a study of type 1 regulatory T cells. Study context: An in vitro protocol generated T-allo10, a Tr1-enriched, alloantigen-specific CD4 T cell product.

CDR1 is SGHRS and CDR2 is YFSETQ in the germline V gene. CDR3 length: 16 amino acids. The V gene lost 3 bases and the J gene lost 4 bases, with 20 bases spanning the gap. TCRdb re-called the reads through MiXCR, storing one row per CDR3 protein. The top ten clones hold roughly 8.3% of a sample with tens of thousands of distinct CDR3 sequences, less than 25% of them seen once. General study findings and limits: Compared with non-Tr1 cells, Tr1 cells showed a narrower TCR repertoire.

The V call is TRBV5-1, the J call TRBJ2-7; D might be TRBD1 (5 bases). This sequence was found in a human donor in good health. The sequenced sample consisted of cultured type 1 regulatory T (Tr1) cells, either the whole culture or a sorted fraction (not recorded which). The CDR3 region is CASSSSGRQKRYEQYF. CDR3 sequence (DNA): TGCGCCAGCAGCTCCTCGGGTCGACAGAAGAGGTACGAGCAGTACTTC.